Detailed here is one T cell receptor (beta chain). Antigen: not known. The PCR ran on 60 Vbeta and 13 Jbeta primers. Profiling relied on immunoSEQ multiplex PCR, and the TCRdb table lists in-frame clones only, not all of them. The sample's table shows some 200,000 clones. These data come from a study of cytomegalovirus exposure and HLA in healthy donors. Looked up from germline, CDR1 is LNHNV and CDR2 is YYDKDF (reference sequence). V lost 3 bases to trimming and J lost 0 bases; unmatched junction nucleotides: 4. The CDR3 runs to 16 residues. Study results and limitations: Data from an earlier analysis indicated that most TCR beta V segments were productive either about 87% or about 30% of the time.

The source of this sequence is a man aged 30-40 years in good health and CMV-seronegative. The genes are TRBV15 and TRBJ2-4; 8 bases align to TRBD1. Sequences were obtained from PBMCs. The CDR3 reads CATSSRDRRAKNIQYF. In nucleotides, the CDR3 is TGTGCCACCAGCAGCAGGGACAGGAGAGCCAAAAACATTCAGTACTTC.